Following are 18 T cell receptor beta chains from one sample sequenced in a study of glioma-infiltrating T cells after dendritic cell vaccination. Only in-frame clones appear in the TCRdb table, and some are missing; sequencing was by immunoSEQ multiplex PCR. The table lists 95,000 to 110,000 clones, 80% to 90% of them singletons. Sample: blood, taken before dendritic cell vaccination. These receptor sequences come from a human donor with glioblastoma.

CDR3 in amino acids: CASSSRTGQETQYF. CDR3 bases: TGTGCCAGCAGCTCCCGGACAGGCCAAGAGACCCAGTACTTC. This chain links TRBV7-8 with TRBJ2-5; 7 bases map to TRBD1. The V and J ends lost 4 bases and 1 base, in that order; junction bases with no gene match: 3. The V gene's germline CDR1 is SGHVS and CDR2 FQNEAQ. The CDR3 length is 14 residues.

This clone was seen once. CDR3 sequence: CAWSVGQRNYGYTF. The DNA for the CDR3 is TGTGCCTGGAGTGTCGGACAGAGAAACTATGGCTACACCTTC. This sequence joins TRBV30 and TRBJ1-2, with D maybe TRBD1 (6 bases). CDR1 and CDR2 (germline): GTSNPN, SVGIG (reference sequence). V lost 0 bases, J lost 2 bases, and 10 bases lay in between. This CDR3 is built from 14 residues.

V is TRBV10-3 and J is TRBJ1-3; D call uncertain. The germline V gene has CDR1 ENHRY and CDR2 SYGVKD. The CDR3 runs to 14 residues. The V gene lost 10 bases and the J gene lost 0 bases, with 13 bases spanning the gap. The CDR3 sequence is CASKQNHSGNTIYF. CDR3 sequence (DNA): TGTGCCAGCAAACAAAACCACTCTGGAAACACCATATATTTT.

This rearrangement joins TRBV5-1 to TRBJ2-7; D gene unclear. The length of the CDR3 is 14 residues. The germline CDR1 and CDR2 sequences are SGHRS and YFSETQ. V shed 5 bases and J shed 3 bases, with 15 bases lying between them. The CDR3 region is CASSSSVQNYEQYF. Here the CDR3 DNA reads TGCGCCAGCAGTTCGTCAGTTCAGAACTACGAGCAGTACTTC.

The J gene is TRBJ2-5, the V gene TRBV5-6; tentative D call: TRBD2 (5 bases). V was clipped by 4 bases and J by 5 bases, with 18 bases between them. CDR3 length: 15 residues. Germline CDR1 reads SGHDT; CDR2 reads YYEEEE. In nucleotides, the CDR3 is TGTGCCAGCAGCCCCCGGCGGGCGGTAGGGGAGACCCAGTACTTC. Its protein product is CASSPRRAVGETQYF.

The chain is built from TRBV7-2 and TRBJ1-6; no definite D call. The ends were cut back, 5 bases at V and 4 bases at J, with 9 bases in the middle. Germline V lookup: CDR1 SGHTA, CDR2 FQGNSA. The CDR3 has 14 residues. CDR3 bases: TGTGCCAGCAGCCTTGACGGGTATAATTCACCCCTCCACTTT. This encodes CASSLDGYNSPLHF.

V and J are TRBV6-5 and TRBJ1-3; D may be TRBD1 (6 bases). Germline lookup yields CDR1 MNHEY and CDR2 SVGAGI. Trimming took off 3 bases at V and 0 bases at J, with 12 bases between the two ends. The length of the CDR3 is 16 residues. The CDR3 nucleotides read TGTGCCAGCAGTTATCGGGGGGCTTACTCTGGAAACACCATATATTTT. The encoded protein is CASSYRGAYSGNTIYF.

The J gene is TRBJ1-2, the V gene TRBV5-5; TRBD1 matches 10 bases. The V gene's germline CDR1 is SGHKS and CDR2 YYEKEE (reference sequence). This CDR3 spans 16 amino acids. V dropped 1 base and J dropped 2; count of bases not matched to a gene: 5. Written as DNA, the CDR3 is TGTGCCAGCAGCTTGACGCCGGGACAGGGGAACTATGGCTACACCTTC. Its translation is CASSLTPGQGNYGYTF.

V usage is TRBV18 and J usage is TRBJ1-1; no firm D call. Per the germline V gene, CDR1 is KGHSH and CDR2 is LQKENI. This CDR3 is built from 15 residues. V gave up 3 bases and J gave up 3 bases, with 14 bases separating them. The CDR3 here is CASSPRGGRDTEAFF. The CDR3 DNA is TGTGCCAGCTCACCCCGAGGAGGGCGGGACACTGAAGCTTTCTTT.

A remark on this clone: One base away lies a much larger clone, so this may be a sequencing read error. The sample has other DNA sequences that encode this CDR3 too. V is TRBV27 and J is TRBJ2-1, with 10 bases that match TRBD2. Germline lookup yields CDR1 MNHEY and CDR2 SMNVEV (reference sequence). The CDR3 has 16 amino acids. J lost 0 bases, V lost 5 bases, and 4 bases had no gene match. DNA of the CDR3: TGTGCCAGCAGTGCTAGCGGGGGCCCCTCCTACAATGAGCAGTTCTTC. Its translation is CASSASGGPSYNEQFF.

This clone was seen once. The V call is TRBV14, the J call TRBJ1-6; no firm D call. With 6 bases removed from V and 6 bases from J, the gap between germline ends came to 15 bases. The length of the CDR3 is 15 residues. Germline V gene sequence: CDR1 SGHDN, CDR2 FVKESK. The CDR3 reads CASSLMSLSNSPLHF. DNA for the CDR3: TGTGCCAGCAGTCTTATGTCATTGAGTAATTCACCCCTCCACTTT.

This chain joins TRBV5-1 and TRBJ1-2, with D perhaps TRBD1 (6 bases). Trimming pared 0 bases from V and 8 bases from J, leaving 11 bases between. Germline V CDR1 and CDR2: SGHRS, YFSETQ. The CDR3 consists of 13 residues. DNA for the CDR3: TGCGCCAGCAGCTTGGAACAGGGTGGAGGCTACACCTTC. Amino acid sequence: CASSLEQGGGYTF.

The V call is TRBV27, the J call TRBJ1-5; TRBD1 matches 8 bases. V was pared by 4 bases and J by 4 bases, with 0 bases of the junction left unmatched. The length of the CDR3 is 13 residues. From germline, CDR1 is MNHEY and CDR2 SMNVEV (reference sequence). For the CDR3, the DNA is TGTGCCAGCAGTTGGACAGGGAATCAGCCCCAGCATTTT. Translation gives CASSWTGNQPQHF.

V usage is TRBV6-1 and J usage is TRBJ2-7, with 8 bases matching TRBD1. The CDR3 is 14 amino acids. The junction had 12 bases not matched to a gene; V was cut back by 10 bases and J by 4 bases. The germline V gene has CDR1 MNHNS and CDR2 SASEGT. The chain's CDR3 is CAITRTGRNYEQYF. CDR3 sequence (DNA): TGTGCCATCACGCGGACAGGGCGAAATTACGAGCAGTACTTC.

V and J are TRBV30 and TRBJ1-2; TRBD1 matches 9 bases. J was trimmed by 4 bases and V by 4 bases; bases with no gene match: 13. CDR1 is GTSNPN and CDR2 is SVGIG in the germline V gene (reference sequence). The CDR3 runs to 16 residues. The CDR3 DNA reads as TGTGCCTGGATTAAGTACAGGGGGCTTATCATCTATGGCTACACCTTC. It translates to CAWIKYRGLIIYGYTF. Combining the CDR3 with reference TRBV30 and TRBJ1-2 gives the whole variable domain SQTIHQWPATLVQPVGSPLSLECTVEGTSNPNLYWYRQAAGRGLQLLFYSVGIGQISSEVPQNLSASRPQDRQFILSSKKLLLSDSGFYLCAWIKYRGLIIYGYTFGSGTRLTVV.

The chain has TRBV7-9 and TRBJ1-2; D remains ambiguous. The CDR3 contains 14 residues. The V and J ends lost 7 bases and 3 bases respectively, with 15 bases between them. Germline-derived CDR1 and CDR2 are SEHNR and FQNEAQ (reference sequence). CDR3 DNA sequence: TGTGCCAGCACCCAGACCGCGGAATACTATGGCTACACCTTC. Translation: CASTQTAEYYGYTF.

This clone was observed a few times. The chain employs TRBV6-5 and TRBJ2-7; 7 nucleotides line up with TRBD1. V shed 6 bases, J shed 1 base, and the junction held 9 bases outside the gene matches. Germline V gives CDR1 MNHEY, CDR2 SVGAGI. The CDR3 contains 15 residues. CDR3 amino acids: CASRRTGQNSYEQYF. CDR3 bases: TGTGCCAGCAGACGGACAGGCCAGAATTCCTACGAGCAGTACTTC.

Only a few counts were recorded for this clone. The chain couples TRBV19 to TRBJ1-2, with 7 bases lining up with TRBD1. Germline V gene lookup returns CDR1 LNHDA and CDR2 SQIVND (reference sequence). The CDR3 has 15 residues. V lost 1 base, J lost 2 bases, and 4 bases stayed unmatched. The CDR3 here is CASSIVAGGNYGYTF. The CDR3 bases are TGTGCCAGTAGTATAGTGGCAGGGGGGAACTATGGCTACACCTTC.